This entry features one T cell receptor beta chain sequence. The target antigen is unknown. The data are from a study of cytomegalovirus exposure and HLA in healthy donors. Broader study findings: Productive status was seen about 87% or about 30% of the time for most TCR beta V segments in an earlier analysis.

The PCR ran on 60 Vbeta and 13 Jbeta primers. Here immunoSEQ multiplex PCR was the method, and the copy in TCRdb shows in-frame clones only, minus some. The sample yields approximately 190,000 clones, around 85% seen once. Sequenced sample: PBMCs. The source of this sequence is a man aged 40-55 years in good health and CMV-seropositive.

The CDR3 coding sequence is TGTGCCAGCAGTTTAGGACAGGGGACTAATGAAAAACTGTTTTTT. As protein: CASSLGQGTNEKLFF. This rearrangement joins TRBV27 to TRBJ1-4; the match to TRBD1 covers 9 bases. The CDR3 sequence is 15 residues long. Germline CDR1 is MNHEY and CDR2 is SMNVEV (reference sequence). V shed 2 bases, J shed 2 bases, and the junction held 0 bases outside the gene matches.